This T cell receptor (beta chain) was captured by sequencing in a study of blood T cell repertoires in COVID-19. Study overall: Sources were T cells, B-cell-depleted T cells, or PBMCs; the material itself was cDNA or gDNA.

Original handling: Amplification with reference gene primers provided the estimates of nucleated cell counts. Repertoires were generated with immunoSEQ multiplex PCR, while TCRdb's copy carries only in-frame clones and drops some. The DNA was the basis for D and trimming; V, J and clone size are from that table. Of some 230,000 clones listed, 85% to 90% are singletons. Cohort assignment relied on participant-reported clinical history. Germline CDR1 reads ENHRY; CDR2 reads SYGVKD. The CDR3 contains 12 residues. V gave up 5 bases and J gave up 5 bases, with 10 bases separating them. This sequence joins TRBV10-3 and TRBJ2-7, with D possibly TRBD2 on 5 matching bases. Material: PBMCs or T cells enriched from blood (not recorded which). The receptor was isolated from a woman between 18 and 29 years old in a cohort exposed to, infected with or recovered from COVID-19 (not recorded which). This CDR3 is CAISSSADEQYF. In nucleotides, the CDR3 is TGTGCCATCAGTTCCTCAGCGGACGAGCAGTACTTC.